This T cell receptor (beta chain) was documented in a study of cytomegalovirus exposure and HLA in healthy donors. Whole-study context: In terms of ancestry, the Caucasian-associated cluster contained about 81% of the 350 to 450 genotyped donors. General study findings and limits: A few chains tied to CMV proved CMV antigen-specific in vitro.

The PCR ran on 60 Vbeta and 13 Jbeta primers. TCRdb keeps only in-frame clones here, not all; method: immunoSEQ multiplex PCR. The sample records some 180,000 clones, approximately 84% being singletons. On this clone itself: Its antigen is as yet unknown.

The sample taken for sequencing was PBMCs. This receptor was taken from a female donor in good health and CMV-seronegative.

The CDR3 loop reads CASSRGNTIYF. CDR3 sequence (DNA): TGTGCCAGCAGCCGTGGAAACACCATATATTTT. The chain combines TRBV2 with TRBJ1-3; unclear D gene. This CDR3 is 11 amino acids long. V was clipped by 6 bases and J by 3 bases, with 3 bases between them. Germline V gene lookup returns CDR1 SNHLY and CDR2 FYNNEI.